Described below is a single TCR beta chain sequence and its context. Its target is not known. These data are taken from a study of T cells in tuberculosis. As for the study in general: IGRA-negative adolescents, IGRA-positive adolescents with latent tuberculosis and adults with active tuberculosis formed this South African cohort. PBMC were archived before or within 7 days of starting treatment. Study-wide results and limits: Using the GMM-specific repertoire gave around 88% accuracy versus approximately 70% with motifs.

Clones were sequenced by immunoSEQ multiplex PCR, and TCRdb holds only the in-frame ones, with some missing. The profile covers some 30,000 clones, with 87% appearing a single time and 5.4% taken by the ten largest. The time point denotes: new active TB diagnosis, blood taken before or within 7 days of starting treatment. The V and J ends lost 3 bases and 4 bases, in that order; junction bases with no gene match: 7. CDR3 length equals 17 residues. Germline V gene lookup returns CDR1 SGHDT and CDR2 YYEEEE. The chain has TRBV5-6 and TRBJ2-5; 15 bases fit TRBD2. The sequencing used PBMCs, collected at tuberculosis diagnosis. This TCR was sampled from an adult with tuberculosis. This CDR3 reads CASSSGLAGGLGETQYF. The CDR3, as DNA: TGTGCCAGCAGCTCGGGACTAGCGGGGGGTTTGGGAGAGACCCAGTACTTC.